This T cell receptor beta chain was documented in a study of cytomegalovirus exposure and HLA in healthy donors. Study-wide results and limits: What a later analysis reportedly showed was that an Asian-associated ancestry cluster had fewer N-insertions than the approximately 720-donor mean.

Primers: 60 Vbeta forward and 13 Jbeta reverse. Profiled with immunoSEQ multiplex PCR; TCRdb holds only in-frame clones, not every one. The sample includes about 180,000 clones, around 80% of them seen just once. Note on this clone: The antigen is unknown.

Trimming stripped 2 bases from V and 2 bases from J, with 12 bases between. The CDR3 has 15 amino acids. In germline, CDR1 is KGHSH, CDR2 LQKENI. The V and J genes are TRBV18 and TRBJ2-5; D gene uncertain. The specimen sequenced was PBMCs. The sequence was collected from a woman aged 45-59 years in good health and CMV-seronegative. The CDR3 sequence: CASSPGGVAQETQYF. DNA for the CDR3: TGTGCCAGCTCACCAGGCGGAGTCGCGCAAGAGACCCAGTACTTC.